What follows is one T cell receptor beta chain and its context. The CDR3 is 13 residues long. Per germline, CDR1 ENHRY and CDR2 SYGVKD. The trim removed 11 bases at V and 3 bases at J, leaving 9 bases unmatched. The data belong to a study of cytomegalovirus exposure and HLA in healthy donors. Primers for the PCR totalled 60 Vbeta and 13 Jbeta. TCRdb keeps only in-frame clones here, not all; method: immunoSEQ multiplex PCR. The table shows around 150,000 clones, with 65% to 85% occurring only once. Material: PBMCs. The J gene is TRBJ1-1, the V gene TRBV10-3, with TRBD1 identical over 7 bases. The source of this sequence is a male donor in good health and CMV-seropositive. The CDR3 here is CAHSRTGDTEAFF. The CDR3 nucleotides read TGTGCCCATAGCAGAACAGGGGACACTGAAGCTTTCTTT.